This T cell receptor beta chain stems from a study of blood T cell repertoires in COVID-19. Study in general: Sample material is recorded as cDNA or gDNA derived from T cells, B-cell-depleted T cells, or PBMCs.

Per germline, CDR1 SGHRS and CDR2 YFSETQ. With 4 bases removed from V and 1 base from J, the gap between germline ends came to 11 bases. The CDR3 sequence is 14 residues long. In the authors' workflow: Reference gene primer amplification gave nucleated cell count estimates. Only in-frame clones appear in the TCRdb table, and some are missing; sequencing was by immunoSEQ multiplex PCR. V, J and clone size reflect that table, while D and trimming were determined from the DNA. The sample shows more than 200,000 clones, roughly three quarters of them seen only once. Material: peripheral blood. The rearrangement uses TRBV5-1 and TRBJ1-1, with D unresolved. The origin of this receptor is a middle-aged woman with active or convalescent COVID-19. The CDR3 coding sequence is TGCGCCAGCAGCCGTGGGGAGAGGAACACTGAAGCTTTCTTT. Protein sequence: CASSRGERNTEAFF.